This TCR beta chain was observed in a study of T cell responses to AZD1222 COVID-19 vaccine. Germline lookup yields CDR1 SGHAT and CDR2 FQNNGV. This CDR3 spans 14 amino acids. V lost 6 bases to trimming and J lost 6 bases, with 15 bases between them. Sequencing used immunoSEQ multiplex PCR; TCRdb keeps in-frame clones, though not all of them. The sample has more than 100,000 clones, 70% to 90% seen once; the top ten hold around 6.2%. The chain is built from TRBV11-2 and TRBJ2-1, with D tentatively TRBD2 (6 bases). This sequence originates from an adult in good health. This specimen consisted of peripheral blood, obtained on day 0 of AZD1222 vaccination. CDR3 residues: CASRVAGRFNEQFF. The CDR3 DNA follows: TGTGCCAGCAGGGTCGCCGGGAGATTCAATGAGCAGTTCTTC.